The TCR beta chain described here comes from a study of T cell repertoires in cytomegalovirus infection. Turning to the study itself: It was the public TCR beta signatures that indicated both CMV infection and matching HLA type.

TCRdb re-analysed the reads in MiXCR, keeping a single row per CDR3 protein. The data contain approximately 350,000 distinct CDR3 sequences, just under 35% of them singletons. In this sample, this clonotype turned up a few times. The target antigen is unknown. The source is a human donor in good health (CMV status not recorded). Some clones in this sample may be carry-over from other donors' samples. The sample in question was cultured PBMCs, obtained from culture after CMV antigen stimulation.

CDR3 region: CASSPSWDRNTEAFF. Written as DNA, the CDR3 is TGTGCCAGCAGCCCAAGTTGGGACAGGAACACTGAAGCTTTCTTT. This chain uses TRBV7-2 with TRBJ1-1, with 7 nucleotides matching TRBD1. The germline gives CDR1 SGHTA, CDR2 FQGNSA. CDR3 length equals 15 residues. V was pared by 5 bases and J by 1 base, with 7 bases of the junction left unmatched.